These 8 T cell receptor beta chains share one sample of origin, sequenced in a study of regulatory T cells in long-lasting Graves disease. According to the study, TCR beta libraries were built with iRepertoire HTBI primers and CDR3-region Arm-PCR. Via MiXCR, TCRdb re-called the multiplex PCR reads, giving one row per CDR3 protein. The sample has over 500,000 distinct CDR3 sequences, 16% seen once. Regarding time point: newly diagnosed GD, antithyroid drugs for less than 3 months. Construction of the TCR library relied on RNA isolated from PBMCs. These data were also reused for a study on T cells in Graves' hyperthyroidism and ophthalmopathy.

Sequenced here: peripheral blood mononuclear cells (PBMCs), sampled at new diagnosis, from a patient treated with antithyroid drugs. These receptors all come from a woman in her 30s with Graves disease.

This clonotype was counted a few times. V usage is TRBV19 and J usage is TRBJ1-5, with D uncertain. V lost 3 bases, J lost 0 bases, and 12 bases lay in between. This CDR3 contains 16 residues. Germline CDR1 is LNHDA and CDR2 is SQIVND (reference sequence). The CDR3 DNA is TGTGCCAGTAGTATGCGGGCAGAAGATAGCAATCAGCCCCAGCATTTT. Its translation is CASSMRAEDSNQPQHF.

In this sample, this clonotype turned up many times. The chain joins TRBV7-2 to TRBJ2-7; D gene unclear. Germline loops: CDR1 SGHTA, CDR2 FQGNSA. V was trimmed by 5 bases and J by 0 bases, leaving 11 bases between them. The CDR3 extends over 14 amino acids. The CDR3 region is CASSPLSSSYEQYF. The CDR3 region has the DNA TGTGCCAGCAGCCCCCTAAGTAGCTCCTACGAGCAGTACTTC. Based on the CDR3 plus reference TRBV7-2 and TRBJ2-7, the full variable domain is GAGVSQSPSNKVTEKGKDVELRCDPISGHTALYWYRQSLGQGLEFLIYFQGNSAPDKSGLPSDRFSAERTGGSVSTLTIQRTQQEDSAVYLCASSPLSSSYEQYFGPGTRLTVT.

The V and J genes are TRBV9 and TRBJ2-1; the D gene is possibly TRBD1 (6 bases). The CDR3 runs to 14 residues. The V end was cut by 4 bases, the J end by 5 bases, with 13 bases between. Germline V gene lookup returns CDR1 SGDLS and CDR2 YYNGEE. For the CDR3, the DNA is TGTGCCAGCAGCACAATGACAGGTAACAATGAGCAGTTCTTC. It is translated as CASSTMTGNNEQFF.

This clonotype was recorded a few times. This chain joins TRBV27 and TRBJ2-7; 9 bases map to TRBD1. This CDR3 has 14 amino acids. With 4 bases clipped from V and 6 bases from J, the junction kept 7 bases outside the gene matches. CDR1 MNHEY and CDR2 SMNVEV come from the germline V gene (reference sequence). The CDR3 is CASSWGTGPCEQYF. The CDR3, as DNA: TGTGCCAGCAGTTGGGGGACAGGGCCCTGCGAGCAGTACTTC.

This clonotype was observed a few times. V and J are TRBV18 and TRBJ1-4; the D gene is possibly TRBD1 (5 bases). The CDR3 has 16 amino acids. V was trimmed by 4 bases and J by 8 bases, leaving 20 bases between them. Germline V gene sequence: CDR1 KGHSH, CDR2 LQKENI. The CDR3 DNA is TGTGCCAGCTCACGTCCCGGGACGGCCCCCGGGGAAAAACTGTTTTTT. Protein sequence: CASSRPGTAPGEKLFF.

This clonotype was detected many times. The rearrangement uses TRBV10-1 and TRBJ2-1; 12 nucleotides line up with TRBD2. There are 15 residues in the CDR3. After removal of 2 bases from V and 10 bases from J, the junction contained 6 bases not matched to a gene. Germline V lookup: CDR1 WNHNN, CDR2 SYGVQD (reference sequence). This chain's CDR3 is CASSETTSGRDEQFF. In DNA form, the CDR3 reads TGCGCCAGCAGTGAGACGACTAGCGGGAGAGACGAGCAGTTCTTC.

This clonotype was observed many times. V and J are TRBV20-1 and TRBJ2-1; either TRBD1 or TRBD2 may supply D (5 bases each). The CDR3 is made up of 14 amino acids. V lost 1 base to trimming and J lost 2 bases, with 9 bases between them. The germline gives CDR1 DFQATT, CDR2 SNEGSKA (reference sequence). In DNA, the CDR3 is TGCAGTGCTAGAGGGGGGACGACCTACAATGAGCAGTTCTTC. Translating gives CSARGGTTYNEQFF.

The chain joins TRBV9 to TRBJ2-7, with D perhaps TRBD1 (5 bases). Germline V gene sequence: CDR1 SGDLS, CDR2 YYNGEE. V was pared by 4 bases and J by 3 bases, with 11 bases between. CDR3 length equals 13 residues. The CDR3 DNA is TGTGCCAGCAGCCCCGGACAAGACTACGAGCAGTACTTC. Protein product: CASSPGQDYEQYF.